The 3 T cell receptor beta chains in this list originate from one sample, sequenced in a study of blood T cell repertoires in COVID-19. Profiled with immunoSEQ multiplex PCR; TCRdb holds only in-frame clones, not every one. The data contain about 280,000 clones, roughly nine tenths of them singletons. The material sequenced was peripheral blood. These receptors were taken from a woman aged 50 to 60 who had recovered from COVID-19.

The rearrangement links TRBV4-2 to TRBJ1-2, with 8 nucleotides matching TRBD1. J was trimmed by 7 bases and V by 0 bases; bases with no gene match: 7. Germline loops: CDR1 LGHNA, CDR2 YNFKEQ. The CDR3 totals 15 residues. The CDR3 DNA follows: TGTGCCAGCAGCCAAGAGGCCAGGGGGCGGGCTGGCTACACCTTC. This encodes CASSQEARGRAGYTF.

CDR3 residues: CASSVGTSNNSPLHF. The DNA of the CDR3 is TGTGCCAGCAGTGTTGGGACATCTAATAATTCACCCCTCCACTTT. V gene TRBV2 combines with J gene TRBJ1-6; D might be TRBD1 (6 bases). The length of the CDR3 is 15 residues. V was cut by 4 bases and J by 5 bases, with 12 bases left in between. CDR1 and CDR2 (germline): SNHLY, FYNNEI.

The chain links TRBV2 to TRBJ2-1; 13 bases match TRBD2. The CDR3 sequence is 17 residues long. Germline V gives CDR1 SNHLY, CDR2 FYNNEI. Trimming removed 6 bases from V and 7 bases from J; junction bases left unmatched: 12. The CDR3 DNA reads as TGTGCCAGCAGGGCCGCACTAGCGGGGGGGCCACGGAATGAGCAGTTCTTC. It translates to CASRAALAGGPRNEQFF.